A single sample is the source of the 20 T cell receptor beta chains below, sequenced in a study of T-cell memory formation after mild COVID-19. TCRdb analysed the 5' RACE reads with MiXCR anew, one entry per CDR3 protein. Among 140,000 or so distinct CDR3 sequences listed, about 6% were seen once. Sequencing input: PBMCs or a T cell subset sorted from them (not recorded which). The source of these receptors is an adult woman who had mild COVID-19 (a few samples of this study predate the infection). Cell type and time point are not known.

This clonotype was found many times. V is TRBV7-8 and J is TRBJ2-6; D is possibly TRBD1 (5 bases). This CDR3 has 15 residues. The ends were cut back, 6 bases at V and 1 base at J, with 10 bases in the middle. CDR1 is SGHVS and CDR2 is FQNEAQ in the germline V gene. CDR3 bases: TGTGCCAGCAGTCCAGGGTCTTCTGGGGCCAACGTCCTGACTTTC. It encodes CASSPGSSGANVLTF.

The rearrangement uses TRBV4-3 and TRBJ1-2; possible D gene TRBD1, 5 bases. This CDR3 is 14 amino acids long. Trimming took 3 bases from V and 3 from J, leaving 11 bases between them. From germline, CDR1 is LGHNA and CDR2 YSLEER. CDR3 nucleotides: TGCGCCAGCAGCCAGGGATCGACAGACTATGGCTACACCTTC. It specifies CASSQGSTDYGYTF.

The chain couples TRBV12-3 or TRBV12-4 to TRBJ1-6; D unclear. V lost 10 bases, J lost 7 bases, and 17 bases lay in between. The CDR3 loop spans 14 amino acids. For the CDR3, the DNA is TGTGCCACCCAGATCAAACCTAAAAATTCACCCCTCCACTTT. This codes for CATQIKPKNSPLHF.

This clonotype was detected only a few times. V usage is TRBV6-5 and J usage is TRBJ2-1, with D tentatively TRBD2 (5 bases). The germline V gene encodes CDR1 MNHEY and CDR2 SVGAGI. V lost 6 bases, J lost 8 bases, and 14 bases lay in between. The CDR3 has 13 amino acids. The CDR3 reads CASRTPSSYEQFF. The CDR3 DNA reads TGTGCCAGCAGGACCCCTAGCTCGTATGAGCAGTTCTTC.

This clonotype was found a few times. The CDR3 coding sequence is TGTGCCAGCAGCGGGGACAGCAGCACAGATACGCAGTATTTT. This codes for CASSGDSSTDTQYF. The chain employs TRBV27 and TRBJ2-3; TRBD1 matches at 7 bases. V gave up 6 bases and J gave up 0 bases; unmatched junction bases: 3. Germline V gene data show CDR1 as MNHEY and CDR2 as SMNVEV (reference sequence). The CDR3 is made up of 14 amino acids.

Only a few counts were recorded for this clonotype. J is TRBJ2-6 and V is TRBV2, with a weak D call TRBD2 (6 bases). CDR1 and CDR2 from the germline V gene are SNHLY and FYNNEI. V was cut by 2 bases and J by 0 bases, with 8 bases left in between. CDR3 length: 16 residues. CDR3 in amino acids: CASSEWRGSGANVLTF. The CDR3 DNA is TGTGCCAGCAGTGAATGGCGGGGCTCTGGGGCCAACGTCCTGACTTTC. Variable domain in full (rest from reference TRBV2 and TRBJ2-6): EPEVTQTPSHQVTQMGQEVILRCVPISNHLYFYWYRQILGQKVEFLVSFYNNEISEKSEIFDDQFSVERPDGSNFTLKIRSTKLEDSAMYFCASSEWRGSGANVLTFGAGSRLTVL.

There are a few counts of this clonotype. This sequence joins TRBV7-9 and TRBJ1-6, with a possible D match to TRBD1 (6 bases). The V gene lost 5 bases and the J gene lost 5 bases, with 13 bases spanning the gap. Germline CDR1 and CDR2: SEHNR and FQNEAQ (reference sequence). The CDR3 is made up of 15 amino acids. The DNA of the CDR3 is TGTGCCAGCAGCACCGCAGGGGCTCATAATTCACCCCTCCACTTT. This codes for CASSTAGAHNSPLHF.

Only a few counts were recorded for this clonotype. V and J are TRBV4-1 and TRBJ1-1; 8 bases align to TRBD1. Unmatched junction bases numbered 10, after V lost 0 bases and J lost 7 bases. The CDR3 totals 16 residues. CDR1 and CDR2 from the germline V gene are MGHRA and YSYEKL. This chain's CDR3 is CASSQDLWTGTGEAFF. Written as DNA, the CDR3 is TGCGCCAGCAGCCAAGATCTCTGGACAGGGACAGGTGAAGCTTTCTTT.

The table lists this clonotype with many counts. The V gene is TRBV4-1, the J gene TRBJ2-7, with D unresolved. CDR3 length: 15 amino acids. Germline CDR1 MGHRA, CDR2 YSYEKL. The ends were cut back, 0 bases at V and 5 bases at J, with 14 bases in the middle. The CDR3 sequence: CASSQEGQAVDEQYF. The CDR3 region has the DNA TGCGCCAGCAGCCAAGAAGGGCAGGCGGTGGACGAGCAGTACTTC.

The chain couples TRBV3-1 to TRBJ1-2; D gene uncertain. The CDR3 extends over 16 amino acids. The V end was cut by 6 bases, the J end by 4 bases, with 21 bases between. CDR1 and CDR2 from the germline V gene are LGHDT and YNNKEL (reference sequence). The CDR3 DNA reads as TGTGCCAGCAGGCAGGCCCACGCACGCGGACGCTATGGCTACACCTTC. Translating gives CASRQAHARGRYGYTF. The full variable domain, in which reference TRBV3-1 and TRBJ1-2 provide the parts outside the CDR3, is DTAVSQTPKYLVTQMGNDKSIKCEQNLGHDTMYWYKQDSKKFLKIMFSYNNKELIINETVPNRFSPKSPDKAHLNLHINSLELGDSAVYFCASRQAHARGRYGYTFGSGTRLTVV.

The chain employs TRBV5-1 and TRBJ2-7; the D is unclear. The V and J ends lost 10 bases and 2 bases respectively, with 19 bases between them. The CDR3 totals 14 residues. From germline, CDR1 is SGHRS and CDR2 YFSETQ. This CDR3 is CASFATPYTYEQYF. In nucleotides, the CDR3 is TGCGCCTCCTTCGCGACGCCCTACACCTACGAGCAGTACTTC.

Ten or more counts support this clonotype. The chain carries TRBV5-5 and TRBJ1-1; possibly TRBD1 for D (5 bases). The germline CDR1 and CDR2 sequences are SGHKS and YYEKEE (reference sequence). V was pared by 2 bases and J by 6 bases, with 17 bases between. CDR3 length: 15 amino acids. This CDR3 reads CASSFTSGGGSEAFF. DNA for the CDR3: TGTGCCAGCAGCTTTACGTCGGGCGGGGGATCTGAAGCTTTCTTT.

Points on this clonotype: A read error may produce the germline difference seen at one junction end. The rearrangement joins TRBV12-3 or TRBV12-4 to TRBJ2-1, with D maybe TRBD1 (6 bases). The length of the CDR3 is 16 residues. Here the CDR3 DNA reads TGTGACAGCAGTCCGACTCAACAGGGTCGGCACAATGAGCAGTTCTTC. It encodes CDSSPTQQGRHNEQFF.

This clonotype came up many times. The CDR3 protein is CASSPRTSGGATDTQYF. The CDR3 coding sequence is TGTGCCAGCAGCCCCCGGACTAGCGGGGGGGCGACAGATACGCAGTATTTT. This chain connects TRBV7-2 to TRBJ2-3, with 15 bases aligning to TRBD2. This CDR3 is 17 amino acids long. The V segment lost 5 bases and the J segment 3 bases; nucleotides outside the gene matches: 6. Germline values: CDR1 SGHTA, CDR2 FQGNSA.

At least ten counts were recorded for this clonotype. The rearrangement uses TRBV5-1 and TRBJ2-6, with D tentatively TRBD1 (6 bases). CDR3 length: 19 residues. The ends were cut back, 1 base at V and 0 bases at J, with 17 bases in the middle. CDR1 and CDR2 from the germline V gene are SGHRS and YFSETQ. The CDR3 nucleotides are TGCGCCAGCAGCTTGTTGCCTACAGGGACGTCCTCTGGGGCCAACGTCCTGACTTTC. Protein sequence: CASSLLPTGTSSGANVLTF.

This rearrangement joins TRBV27 to TRBJ2-7, with a tentative D call TRBD2 (5 bases). This CDR3 is 14 amino acids long. V was pared by 8 bases and J by 2 bases, with 16 bases between. Germline lookup yields CDR1 MNHEY and CDR2 SMNVEV (reference sequence). Here the CDR3 reads CASGLRGKTYEQYF. CDR3 bases: TGTGCCAGCGGGCTCCGGGGAAAAACCTACGAGCAGTACTTC.

This clonotype was seen ten or more times. The chain combines TRBV7-3 with TRBJ1-6; 9 bases are shared with TRBD1. Per the germline V gene, CDR1 is SGHTA and CDR2 is FQGTGA. The V gene end was trimmed by 0 bases and the J gene end by 9 bases; junction bases not matched to a gene: 9. This CDR3 region has 17 residues. CDR3 residues: CASSLTAGTGRGSPLHF. In DNA, the CDR3 is TGTGCCAGCAGCTTAACAGCCGGGACAGGGAGGGGTTCACCCCTCCACTTT.

In this sample, this clonotype turned up a few times. The chain carries TRBV12-3 or TRBV12-4 and TRBJ2-3, with D hard to call. The CDR3 is made up of 15 amino acids. Trimming stripped 2 bases from V and 4 bases from J, with 13 bases between. This CDR3 is CASSLFGLRSDTQYF. The CDR3 DNA is TGTGCCAGCAGTTTATTTGGGCTCCGGTCAGATACGCAGTATTTT.

This clonotype was recorded a few times. The rearrangement links TRBV15 to TRBJ1-1; no definite D call. Germline lookup yields CDR1 LNHNV and CDR2 YYDKDF (reference sequence). This CDR3 has 13 residues. Trimming removed 0 bases from V and 10 bases from J, with 12 bases in between. Written as DNA, the CDR3 is TGTGCCACCAGCAGAGATCGGCAGTGGGTAGCTTTCTTT. It is translated as CATSRDRQWVAFF.

This clonotype was picked up a small number of times. This rearrangement joins TRBV4-2 to TRBJ2-5, with a possible D match to TRBD2 (6 bases). V lost 1 base to trimming and J lost 6 bases, with 21 bases between them. The CDR3 consists of 17 residues. From germline, CDR1 is LGHNA and CDR2 YNFKEQ. Written as DNA, the CDR3 is TGTGCCAGCAGCCAAGGGGGTACTATGGGAGGCCCTAAGACCCAGTACTTC. Its translation: CASSQGGTMGGPKTQYF.